One and the same sample provided the 18 T cell receptor beta chains below, sequenced in a study of Ad26.COV2.S vaccination and SARS-CoV-2 variants. The treatment: over 15 received Ad26.COV2.S at low or high dose, single or two shots; a few received placebo; per-sample allocation not given. Samples analyzed were those drawn on day 63 after the first vaccine or placebo injection. Data came from immunoSEQ multiplex PCR; TCRdb stores just in-frame clones and leaves some out. The table shows around 450,000 clones, with about 89% occurring only once. This sample comprised peripheral blood, obtained in a trial of Ad26.COV2.S vaccine versus placebo. The origin of the receptors is a person between 18 and 65 years old who received the Ad26.COV2.S COVID-19 vaccine or a placebo.

The rearrangement joins TRBV6-6 to TRBJ2-2; TRBD1 is a possible D gene (6 bases). V dropped 8 bases and J dropped 3 bases, with 16 bases sitting between them. Per germline, CDR1 MNHNY and CDR2 SVGAGI (reference sequence). The CDR3 is 15 amino acids. CDR3 amino acids: CASDPGAQYTGELFF. The CDR3 bases are TGTGCCAGCGATCCAGGGGCGCAATACACCGGGGAGCTGTTTTTT.

The V gene is TRBV6-2 or TRBV6-3, the J gene TRBJ1-5; D is perhaps TRBD1 (6 bases). Trimming stripped 5 bases from V and 3 bases from J, with 14 bases between. The length of the CDR3 is 15 residues. Germline lookup yields CDR1 MNHEY and CDR2 SVGEGT. The CDR3 DNA reads as TGTGCCAGCAGTCACCCCGGGACAAACAATCAGCCCCAGCATTTT. As protein: CASSHPGTNNQPQHF.

The gene calls are TRBV5-1 and TRBJ2-2; a possible D gene is TRBD1 (5 bases). Germline loops: CDR1 SGHRS, CDR2 YFSETQ. The V end lost 5 bases, the J end lost 1 base, and 9 bases lay between the germline ends. The length of the CDR3 is 14 residues. The CDR3 protein is CASSWQGNTGELFF. DNA for the CDR3: TGCGCCAGCAGTTGGCAGGGGAACACCGGGGAGCTGTTTTTT.

The chain has TRBV6-2 or TRBV6-3 and TRBJ1-6; D unresolved. CDR1 is MNHEY, CDR2 SVGEGT, per germline. Between the trimmed V and J ends, which lost 2 bases and 7 bases, there was a span of 12 bases. The CDR3 is made up of 15 amino acids. The CDR3 spells CASSYLRVSNSPLHF. The CDR3 nucleotides read TGTGCCAGCAGTTACCTCCGGGTTAGCAATTCACCCCTCCACTTT.

The chain employs TRBV28 and TRBJ2-7; TRBD2 is a possible D gene (7 bases). The CDR3 covers 14 residues. The V end lost 8 bases, the J end lost 2 bases, and 16 bases lay between the germline ends. Germline V gene data show CDR1 as MDHEN and CDR2 as SYDVKM. The CDR3 protein is CASRLGGATYEQYF. DNA for the CDR3: TGTGCCAGCCGCCTGGGGGGGGCCACCTACGAGCAGTACTTC.

A single count supports this clone. The chain couples TRBV29-1 to TRBJ1-2; a possible D gene is TRBD1 (6 bases). The V and J ends lost 2 bases and 7 bases respectively, with 11 bases between them. CDR3 size: 12 residues. From germline, CDR1 is SQVTM and CDR2 ANQGSEA. The CDR3 here is CSVERGAFGYTF. In nucleotides, the CDR3 is TGCAGCGTTGAAAGGGGGGCGTTTGGCTACACCTTC.

The chain has TRBV30 and TRBJ1-4; 10 bases line up with TRBD1. With V trimmed by 2 bases and J by 8 bases, 8 bases remained unmatched. Looked up from germline, CDR1 is GTSNPN and CDR2 is SVGIG (reference sequence). The CDR3 has 15 amino acids. CDR3 residues: CAWSPDRGLREKLFF. Written as DNA, the CDR3 is TGTGCCTGGAGTCCCGACAGGGGGCTAAGGGAAAAACTGTTTTTT.

This chain joins TRBV2 and TRBJ1-1; D is unresolved. Germline assignment: CDR1 SNHLY and CDR2 FYNNEI. Between the trimmed V and J ends, which lost 3 bases and 3 bases, there was a span of 8 bases. The CDR3 totals 13 residues. CDR3 coding DNA: TGTGCCAGCAGTGATGACACGGACACTGAAGCTTTCTTT. It codes for CASSDDTDTEAFF.

This clone was detected only a few times. The V call is TRBV7-2, the J call TRBJ1-5, with 7 bases identical to TRBD1. J was trimmed by 3 bases and V by 5 bases; bases with no gene match: 7. CDR3 length: 15 amino acids. Per germline, CDR1 SGHTA and CDR2 FQGNSA. As DNA, the CDR3 is TGTGCCAGCAGCCTGGAACAGGGGACCAATCAGCCCCAGCATTTT. Protein product: CASSLEQGTNQPQHF.

The rearrangement uses TRBV27 and TRBJ2-7; possible D gene TRBD2, 5 bases. CDR3 length: 14 amino acids. The ends were cut back, 5 bases at V and 3 bases at J, with 14 bases in the middle. The germline CDR1 and CDR2 sequences are MNHEY and SMNVEV (reference sequence). The CDR3 reads CASSMTGIGYEQYF. The CDR3 DNA is TGTGCCAGCAGTATGACCGGGATTGGCTACGAGCAGTACTTC.

CDR3 sequence (DNA): TGCGCCAGCAGCCTGGACAGGGTGAACACTGAAGCTTTCTTT. It translates to CASSLDRVNTEAFF. The rearrangement links TRBV5-1 to TRBJ1-1; 8 bases line up with TRBD1. This CDR3 contains 14 residues. Germline CDR1 is SGHRS and CDR2 is YFSETQ. The J segment lost 0 bases and the V segment lost 4 bases, leaving 2 bases of the junction unmatched.

The V gene is TRBV6-6, the J gene TRBJ2-2; D gene unclear. Germline CDR1 MNHNY, CDR2 SVGAGI (reference sequence). The CDR3 is 14 amino acids. V was cut by 5 bases and J by 9 bases, with 16 bases left in between. CDR3 sequence (DNA): TGTGCCAGCAGTCCAGCTCCCCTCGGCTGGGAGCTGTTTTTT. Translation: CASSPAPLGWELFF.

The chain combines TRBV23-1 with TRBJ1-6; D uncertain. TRBV23-1 qualifies as an ORF whose function is uncertain. V lost 0 bases to trimming and J lost 10 bases, with 10 bases between them. There are 14 residues in the CDR3. This CDR3 is CASSQSPSGSPLHF. The CDR3 region has the DNA TGCGCCAGCAGTCAATCGCCAAGCGGCTCACCCCTCCACTTT.

The chain couples TRBV27 to TRBJ2-1; 16 bases map to TRBD2. Per the germline V gene, CDR1 is MNHEY and CDR2 is SMNVEV (reference sequence). CDR3 length: 17 residues. Trimming cost V 2 bases and J 6 bases; bases outside gene matches: 4. CDR3 residues: CASSLAGTSGGVNEQFF. CDR3 nucleotide sequence: TGTGCCAGCAGTTTAGCAGGGACTAGCGGGGGGGTCAATGAGCAGTTCTTC.

The chain employs TRBV27 and TRBJ2-3; D might be TRBD1 (6 bases). Germline V lookup: CDR1 MNHEY, CDR2 SMNVEV (reference sequence). This CDR3 has 15 amino acids. The V end lost 6 bases, the J end lost 0 bases, and 13 bases lay between the germline ends. CDR3 amino acids: CASRLTTGSTDTQYF. CDR3 nucleotides: TGTGCCAGCAGACTGACGACAGGAAGCACAGATACGCAGTATTTT.

This clone was seen once. The chain carries TRBV21-1 and TRBJ2-7. TRBV21-1 is flagged as a pseudogene. This CDR3 has 12 amino acids. In DNA, the CDR3 is TGTGCCAGCAGCAAAGCGTTCTACGAGCAGTACTTC. Translated: CASSKAFYEQYF.

The J gene is TRBJ1-1, the V gene TRBV11-2, with D possibly matching TRBD1 (5 bases). The CDR3 extends over 17 amino acids. Trimming stripped 1 base from V and 6 bases from J, with 21 bases between. CDR1 and CDR2 (germline): SGHAT, FQNNGV. The CDR3 spells CASSLVGQALGHPEAFF. In nucleotides, the CDR3 is TGTGCCAGCAGCTTAGTGGGGCAGGCTCTTGGTCACCCTGAAGCTTTCTTT.

The CDR3 DNA reads as TGTGCCAGCAGCCAAGCACAGGGTGCCTCTGGAAACACCATATATTTT. The encoded protein is CASSQAQGASGNTIYF. The chain has TRBV4-2 and TRBJ1-3, with D maybe TRBD1 (6 bases). Germline V CDR1 and CDR2: LGHNA, YNFKEQ. The ends were cut back, 1 base at V and 0 bases at J, with 10 bases in the middle. There are 16 residues in the CDR3.